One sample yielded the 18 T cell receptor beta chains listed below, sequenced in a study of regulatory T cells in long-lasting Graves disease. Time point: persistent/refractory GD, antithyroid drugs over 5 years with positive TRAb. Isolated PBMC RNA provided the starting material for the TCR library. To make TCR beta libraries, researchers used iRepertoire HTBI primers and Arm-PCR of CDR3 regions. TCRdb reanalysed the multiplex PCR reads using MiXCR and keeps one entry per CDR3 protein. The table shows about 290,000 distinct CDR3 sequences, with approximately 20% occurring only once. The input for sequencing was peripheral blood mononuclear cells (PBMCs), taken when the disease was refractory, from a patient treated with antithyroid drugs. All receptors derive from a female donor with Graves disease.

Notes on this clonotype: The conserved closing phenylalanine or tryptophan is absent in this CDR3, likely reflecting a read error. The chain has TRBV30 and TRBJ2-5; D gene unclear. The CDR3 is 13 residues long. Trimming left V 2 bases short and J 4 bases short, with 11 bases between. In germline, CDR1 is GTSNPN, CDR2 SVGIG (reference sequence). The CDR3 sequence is CAWSPTGSETQYS. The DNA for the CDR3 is TGTGCCTGGAGTCCCACCGGATCAGAGACCCAGTACTCC.

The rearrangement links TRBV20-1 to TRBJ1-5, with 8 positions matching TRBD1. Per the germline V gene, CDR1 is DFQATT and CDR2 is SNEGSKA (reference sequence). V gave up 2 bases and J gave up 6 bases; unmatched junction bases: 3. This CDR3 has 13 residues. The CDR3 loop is CSARPTGVQPQHF. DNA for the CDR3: TGCAGTGCTAGACCGACAGGGGTTCAGCCCCAGCATTTT.

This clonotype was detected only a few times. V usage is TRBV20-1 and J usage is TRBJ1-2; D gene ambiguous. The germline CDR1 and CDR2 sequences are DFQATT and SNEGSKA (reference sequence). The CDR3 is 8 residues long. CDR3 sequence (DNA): TGCAGCGGAAATAGCTACACCTTC. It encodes CSGNSYTF.

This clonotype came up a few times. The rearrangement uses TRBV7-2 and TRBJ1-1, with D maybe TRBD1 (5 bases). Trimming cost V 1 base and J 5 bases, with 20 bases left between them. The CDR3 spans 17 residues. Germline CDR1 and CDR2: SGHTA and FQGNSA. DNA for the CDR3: TGTGCCAGCAGCTTAGTCGTTTTGCGAGATAGGGGAACTGAAGCTTTCTTT. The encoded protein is CASSLVVLRDRGTEAFF.

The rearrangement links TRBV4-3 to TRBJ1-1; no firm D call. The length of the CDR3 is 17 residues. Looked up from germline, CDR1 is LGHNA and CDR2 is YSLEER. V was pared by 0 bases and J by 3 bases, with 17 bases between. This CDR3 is CASSQDPYLDGYTEAFF. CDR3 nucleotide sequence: TGCGCCAGCAGCCAAGACCCTTACCTGGACGGTTACACTGAAGCTTTCTTT.

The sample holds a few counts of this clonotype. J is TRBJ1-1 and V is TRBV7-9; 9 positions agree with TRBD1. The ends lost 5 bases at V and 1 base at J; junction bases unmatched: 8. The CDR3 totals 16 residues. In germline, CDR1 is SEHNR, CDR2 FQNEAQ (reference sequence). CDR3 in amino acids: CASSLWTGVKNTEAFF. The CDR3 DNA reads TGTGCCAGCAGCCTCTGGACAGGGGTAAAGAACACTGAAGCTTTCTTT.

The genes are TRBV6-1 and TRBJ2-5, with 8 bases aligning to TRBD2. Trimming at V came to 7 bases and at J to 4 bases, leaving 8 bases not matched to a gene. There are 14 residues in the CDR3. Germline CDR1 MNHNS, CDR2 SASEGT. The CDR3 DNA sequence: TGTGCCAGCATGGACGGGAGGGGAGGAGAGACCCAGTACTTC. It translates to CASMDGRGGETQYF.

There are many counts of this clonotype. The CDR3 nucleotides read TGTGCCAGCAGTCCCACCCGGGCGGGATACTACGAGCAGTACTTC. This encodes CASSPTRAGYYEQYF. The V call is TRBV28, the J call TRBJ2-7, with D perhaps TRBD2 (6 bases). There are 15 residues in the CDR3. Trimming removed 5 bases at V and 3 bases at J, with 17 bases between. Looked up from germline, CDR1 is MDHEN and CDR2 is SYDVKM.

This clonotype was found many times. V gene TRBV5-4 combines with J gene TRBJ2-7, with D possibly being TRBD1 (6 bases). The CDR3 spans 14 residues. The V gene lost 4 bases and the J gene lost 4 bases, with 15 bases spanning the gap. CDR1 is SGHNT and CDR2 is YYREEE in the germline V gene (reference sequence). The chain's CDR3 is CASSKSTGPYEQYF. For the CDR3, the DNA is TGTGCCAGCAGCAAGTCGACAGGTCCGTACGAGCAGTACTTC. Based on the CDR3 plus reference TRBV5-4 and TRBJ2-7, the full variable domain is ETGVTQSPTHLIKTRGQQVTLRCSSQSGHNTVSWYQQALGQGPQFIFQYYREEENGRGNFPPRFSGLQFPNYSSELNVNALELDDSALYLCASSKSTGPYEQYFGPGTRLTVT.

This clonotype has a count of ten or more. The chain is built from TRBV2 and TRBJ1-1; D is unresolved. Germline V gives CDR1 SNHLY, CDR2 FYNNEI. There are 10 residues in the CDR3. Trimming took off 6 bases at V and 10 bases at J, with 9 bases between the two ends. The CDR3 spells CASRGYIAFF. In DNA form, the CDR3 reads TGTGCCAGCAGGGGGTACATAGCTTTCTTT.

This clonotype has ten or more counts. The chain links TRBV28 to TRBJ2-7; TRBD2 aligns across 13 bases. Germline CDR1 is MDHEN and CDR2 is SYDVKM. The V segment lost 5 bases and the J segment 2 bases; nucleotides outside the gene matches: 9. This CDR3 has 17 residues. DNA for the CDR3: TGTGCCAGCAGTGGGCCCCGGACTAGCGGGAGAACCTACGAGCAGTACTTC. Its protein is CASSGPRTSGRTYEQYF.

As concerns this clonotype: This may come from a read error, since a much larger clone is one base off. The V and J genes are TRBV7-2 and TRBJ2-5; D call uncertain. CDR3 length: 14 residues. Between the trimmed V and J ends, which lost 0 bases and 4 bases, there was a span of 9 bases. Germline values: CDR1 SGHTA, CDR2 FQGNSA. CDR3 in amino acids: CASSLALWVETQYF. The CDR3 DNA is TGTGCCAGCAGCTTAGCGCTCTGGGTAGAGACCCAGTACTTC.

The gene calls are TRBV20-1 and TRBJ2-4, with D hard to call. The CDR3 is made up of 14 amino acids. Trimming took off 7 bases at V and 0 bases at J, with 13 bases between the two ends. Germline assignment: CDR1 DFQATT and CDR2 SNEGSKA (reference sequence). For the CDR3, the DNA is TGCAGTGTTCGCACCAGATTAGCCAAAAACATTCAGTACTTC. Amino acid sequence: CSVRTRLAKNIQYF.

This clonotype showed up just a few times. The CDR3 loop reads CAIDPGEYSYEQYF. Here the CDR3 DNA reads TGTGCCATCGATCCGGGAGAGTACTCCTACGAGCAGTACTTC. This chain links TRBV6-1 with TRBJ2-7; possibly TRBD2 for D (6 bases). V was pared by 10 bases and J by 0 bases, with 16 bases between. The CDR3 sequence is 14 residues long. Germline values: CDR1 MNHNS, CDR2 SASEGT.

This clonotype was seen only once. The CDR3: CASSYPTGADQPQHF. In DNA, the CDR3 is TGTGCCAGCAGTTACCCGACAGGGGCCGATCAGCCCCAGCATTTT. The V and J genes are TRBV6-2 or TRBV6-3 and TRBJ1-5; TRBD1 agrees at 8 bases. CDR3 length: 15 residues. CDR1 and CDR2 from the germline V gene are MNHEY and SVGEGT. With 2 bases clipped from V and 5 bases from J, the junction kept 5 bases outside the gene matches.

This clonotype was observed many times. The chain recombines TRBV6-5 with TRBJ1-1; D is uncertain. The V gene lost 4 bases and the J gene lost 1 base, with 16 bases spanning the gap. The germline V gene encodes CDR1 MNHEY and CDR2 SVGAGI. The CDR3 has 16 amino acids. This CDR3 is CASSSPFRVGNTEAFF. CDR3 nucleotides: TGTGCCAGCAGTTCCCCGTTTAGGGTGGGGAACACTGAAGCTTTCTTT.

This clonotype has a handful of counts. CDR3 nucleotide sequence: TGTGCCAGCAAGGGGAGAACCGGGGAGCTGTTTTTT. This codes for CASKGRTGELFF. V is TRBV2 and J is TRBJ2-2; either TRBD1 or TRBD2 may fit D (5 bases each). The CDR3 is 12 residues long. V was trimmed by 7 bases and J by 5 bases, leaving 8 bases between them. Germline V gene lookup returns CDR1 SNHLY and CDR2 FYNNEI.

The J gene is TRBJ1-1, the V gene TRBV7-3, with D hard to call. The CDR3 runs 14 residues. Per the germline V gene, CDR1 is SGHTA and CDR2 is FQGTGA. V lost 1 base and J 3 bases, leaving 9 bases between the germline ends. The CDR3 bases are TGTGCCAGCAGCTTAAGGCCAGCGGACACTGAAGCTTTCTTT. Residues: CASSLRPADTEAFF.